The rows below give T cell receptor beta chains drawn from one sample of a study of early stage breast cancer tumors. Measured with immunoSEQ multiplex PCR; TCRdb has only the in-frame clones, and not every one. The data show some 8,400 clones, roughly 80% seen once. Material for sequencing was normal breast tissue next to the tumor. The source of these receptors is a person in their sixties with breast cancer. The CDR3 runs from the conserved cysteine through the conserved F or W. D genes are given only for firm matches. A row's size may be missing; if present it is once, few, many or a size class.

CDR3 length,V gene,J gene,D gene,clone size,CDR3 protein,CDR3 DNA
16,TRBV14,TRBJ1-1,-,-,CASSQDREFMNTEAFF,TGTGCCAGCAGCCAAGATCGGGAGTTCATGAACACTGAAGCTTTCTTT
16,TRBV7-2,TRBJ2-3,-,-,CASSLAPGLSTDTQYF,TGTGCCAGCAGCTTAGCGCCAGGGCTTAGCACAGATACGCAGTATTTT
8,TRBV27,TRBJ2-7,-,few,CAGREQYF,TGTGCCGGGAGGGAGCAGTACTTC
14,TRBV21-1,TRBJ1-5,-,few,CASSHGQGNQPQHF,TGTGCCAGCTCACACGGACAGGGCAATCAGCCCCAGCATTTT
13,TRBV5-1,TRBJ2-3,-,-,CASSSGGADTQYF,TGCGCCAGCAGCTCCGGGGGTGCAGATACGCAGTATTTT
16,TRBV5-1,TRBJ1-6,-,-,CASSLAGKNYNSPLHF,TGCGCCAGCAGCTTGGCAGGGAAGAACTATAATTCACCCCTCCACTTT
12,TRBV30,TRBJ2-7,-,-,CAWRRGSYEQYF,TGTGCCTGGAGGAGGGGCTCCTACGAGCAGTACTTC
16,TRBV25-1,TRBJ2-3,-,few,CASSAFTSGYSDTQYF,TGTGCCAGCAGTGCATTCACAAGCGGGTACTCAGATACGCAGTATTTT
15,TRBV9,TRBJ2-1,-,-,CASSVASASYNEQFF,TGTGCCAGCAGCGTAGCGAGCGCCTCCTACAATGAGCAGTTCTTC
15,TRBV11-2,TRBJ1-1,-,-,CASSAKVSFNTEAFF,TGTGCCAGCAGCGCCAAAGTCAGTTTCAACACTGAAGCTTTCTTT
14,TRBV10-3,TRBJ1-2,-,-,CAISESERNYGYTF,TGTGCCATCAGTGAGTCGGAGAGGAACTATGGCTACACCTTC
14,TRBV6-4,TRBJ2-3,-,-,CASSGDSDADTQYF,TGTGCCAGCAGTGGCGACTCCGATGCGGATACGCAGTATTTT
12,TRBV11-2,TRBJ2-3,-,-,CASSLSTDTQYF,TGTGCCAGCAGCTTATCCACAGATACGCAGTATTTT
15,TRBV11-2,TRBJ1-1,-,-,CASSLDRGHRGEAFF,TGTGCCAGCAGCTTAGATCGGGGCCATAGGGGTGAAGCTTTCTTT
15,TRBV11-2,TRBJ1-2,TRBD1,few,CASSLSLAGGPGYTF,TGTGCCAGCAGCTTAAGTCTCGCAGGGGGCCCTGGCTACACCTTC
13,TRBV6-1,TRBJ2-7,TRBD1,-,CAGGTGLSYEQYF,TGTGCCGGTGGGACAGGACTCTCCTACGAGCAGTACTTC
19,TRBV19,TRBJ2-2,TRBD2,few,CASSIQGGREGSLTGELFF,TGTGCCAGTAGTATTCAAGGTGGGAGGGAGGGGTCTCTCACCGGGGAGCTGTTTTTT
14,TRBV7-3,TRBJ2-1,TRBD2,once,CASSFSGGDNEQFF,TGTGCCAGCAGCTTCTCTGGGGGGGACAATGAGCAGTTCTTC
16,TRBV4-2,TRBJ2-1,TRBD2,-,CASSQETSGGADEQFF,TGTGCCAGCAGCCAAGAGACTAGCGGGGGGGCCGATGAGCAGTTCTTC
15,TRBV6-4,TRBJ2-1,TRBD1,-,CASSPETGGYNEQFF,TGTGCCAGCAGTCCCGAGACAGGGGGTTACAATGAGCAGTTCTTC
19,TRBV7-2,TRBJ2-5,TRBD2,-,CASSSRTSGMGAGRETQYF,TGTGCCAGCAGCTCCCGGACTAGCGGGATGGGGGCGGGGCGGGAGACCCAGTACTTC
16,TRBV15,TRBJ2-1,-,-,CATSSGTGSSYNEQFF,TGTGCCACCAGCAGCGGGACTGGAAGCTCCTACAATGAGCAGTTCTTC
14,TRBV19,TRBJ2-7,TRBD2,-,CASSMYGRAYEQYF,TGTGCCAGTAGTATGTACGGGAGGGCTTACGAGCAGTACTTC
17,TRBV7-8,TRBJ2-1,TRBD1,-,CASSLGGTGAEYNEQFF,TGTGCCAGCAGCTTAGGAGGGACAGGGGCCGAATACAATGAGCAGTTCTTC
15,TRBV27,TRBJ1-5,TRBD1,-,CASSLKGTGNQPQHF,TGTGCCAGCAGTTTAAAAGGGACAGGCAATCAGCCCCAGCATTTT
13,TRBV6-6,TRBJ1-2,-,-,CATVTEVNYGYTF,TGTGCCACCGTGACCGAAGTGAACTATGGCTACACCTTC
19,TRBV28,TRBJ1-1,TRBD1,-,CASSALQYQGARWGTEAFF,TGTGCCAGCAGCGCCCTACAATACCAGGGGGCCAGATGGGGCACTGAAGCTTTCTTT
14,TRBV28,TRBJ2-7,TRBD1,-,CASSVQGGNYEQYF,TGTGCCAGCAGTGTACAGGGGGGAAACTACGAGCAGTACTTC
12,TRBV7-9,TRBJ2-1,-,-,CASSPIGGEQFF,TGTGCCAGCAGCCCCATTGGGGGCGAGCAGTTCTTC
15,TRBV6-5,TRBJ2-7,-,-,CASSSYSGGFYEQYF,TGTGCCAGCAGTTCGTACTCCGGGGGATTCTACGAGCAGTACTTC
13,TRBV18,TRBJ1-4,TRBD1,-,CASSRDRAEKLFF,TGTGCCAGCTCACGGGACAGGGCAGAAAAACTGTTTTTT
11,TRBV7-9,TRBJ2-7,-,-,CASSFRREQYF,TGTGCCAGCAGCTTCAGACGCGAGCAGTACTTC
15,TRBV15,TRBJ2-3,TRBD1,-,CATSNWDRGADTQYF,TGTGCCACCAGCAACTGGGACAGGGGGGCAGATACGCAGTATTTT
15,TRBV2,TRBJ2-5,TRBD1,-,CASSPGTVRQETQYF,TGTGCCAGCAGCCCCGGGACAGTTAGGCAAGAGACCCAGTACTTC
16,TRBV7-2,TRBJ1-5,-,-,CASSLGYSGGNQPQHF,TGTGCCAGCAGCTTAGGGTACTCTGGGGGCAATCAGCCCCAGCATTTT
14,TRBV2,TRBJ1-5,-,-,CASRRGLFRQPQHF,TGTGCCAGCCGTAGGGGACTGTTTAGGCAGCCCCAGCATTTT
15,TRBV19,TRBJ2-2,TRBD2,once,CASSPAGGRAGELFF,TGTGCCAGTAGTCCCGCGGGGGGGAGGGCCGGGGAGCTGTTTTTT
14,TRBV5-1,TRBJ2-5,-,-,CASSLEWGRETQYF,TGCGCCAGCAGCTTGGAATGGGGGCGGGAGACCCAGTACTTC
14,TRBV6-1,TRBJ2-5,-,once,CASSRLIPQETQYF,TGTGCCAGCAGTAGACTGATCCCCCAAGAGACCCAGTACTTC
16,TRBV5-1,TRBJ1-2,-,-,CASSLGQVLTNYGYTF,TGCGCCAGCAGCTTGGGACAGGTCTTAACTAACTATGGCTACACCTTC
15,TRBV11-3,TRBJ2-3,TRBD1,-,CATLPQGEETDTQYF,TGTGCCACTCTCCCACAGGGGGAGGAGACAGATACGCAGTATTTT